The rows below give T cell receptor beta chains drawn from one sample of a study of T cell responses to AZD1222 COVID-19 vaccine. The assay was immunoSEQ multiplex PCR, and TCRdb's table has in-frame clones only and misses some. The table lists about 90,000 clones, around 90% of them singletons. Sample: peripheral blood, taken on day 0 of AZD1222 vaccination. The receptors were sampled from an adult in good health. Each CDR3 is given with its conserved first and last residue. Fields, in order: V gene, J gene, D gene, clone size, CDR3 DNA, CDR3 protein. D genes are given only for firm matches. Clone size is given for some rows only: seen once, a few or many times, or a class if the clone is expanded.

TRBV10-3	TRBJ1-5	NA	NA	TGTGCCATCAGGGCCGGCGGAGTGGATCAGCCCCAGCATTTT	CAIRAGGVDQPQHF
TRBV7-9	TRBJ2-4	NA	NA	TGTGCCAGCAGCTTAGTTACGGCGGGTCCCCTAGCCAAAAACATTCAGTACTTC	CASSLVTAGPLAKNIQYF
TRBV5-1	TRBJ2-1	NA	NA	TGCGCCAGCAGCGTCCCGGGACGCCGTATAAGCAATGAGCAGTTCTTC	CASSVPGRRISNEQFF
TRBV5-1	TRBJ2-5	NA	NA	TGCGCCAGCAGCTCTACGACGGGAGGGGGCGAGACCCAGTACTTC	CASSSTTGGGETQYF
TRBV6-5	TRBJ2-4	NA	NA	TGTGCCAGCAGTAGAGGGACGCGGACGTACTTC	CASSRGTRTYF
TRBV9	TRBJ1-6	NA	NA	TGTGCCAGCAGCGTAGGGGACGATAATTCACCCCTCCACTTT	CASSVGDDNSPLHF
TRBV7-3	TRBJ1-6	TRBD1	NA	TGTGCCAGCCGGGACAGAAATAATTCACCCCTCCACTTT	CASRDRNNSPLHF
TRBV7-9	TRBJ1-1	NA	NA	TGTGCCAGCAGCCCCCACATATACATGAACACTGAAGCTTTCTTT	CASSPHIYMNTEAFF
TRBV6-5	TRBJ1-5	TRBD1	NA	TGTGCCAGCAGGTCGACAGGGGGTGCACAGCCCCAGCATTTT	CASRSTGGAQPQHF
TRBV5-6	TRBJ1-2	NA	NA	TGTGCCAGCAGCTTGTCACAGATTGTTAACTATGGCTACACCTTC	CASSLSQIVNYGYTF
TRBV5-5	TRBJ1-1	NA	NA	TGTGCCAGCAGCTTTGCTCTCACATCCAGGACTGAAGCTTTCTTT	CASSFALTSRTEAFF
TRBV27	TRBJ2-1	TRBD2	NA	TGTGCCAGCAGCCCAGGGGCTAGCGGGATTAATGAGCAGTTCTTC	CASSPGASGINEQFF
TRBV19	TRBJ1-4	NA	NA	TGTGCCAGTAGTATAGACTGGACAGCAGAAAAACTGTTTTTT	CASSIDWTAEKLFF
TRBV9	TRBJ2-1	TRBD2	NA	TGTGCCAGCAGCTATTCCGGGACTAGCGAAGCGGGGAATGAGCAGTTCTTC	CASSYSGTSEAGNEQFF
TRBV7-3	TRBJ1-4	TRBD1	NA	TGTGCCAGCAGCTTAGCAGGGGGTGTCGCTAATGAAAAACTGTTTTTT	CASSLAGGVANEKLFF
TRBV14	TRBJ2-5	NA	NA	TGTGCCAGCCAGAGGACGGCCCAAGCTGGGACCCAGTACTTC	CASQRTAQAGTQYF
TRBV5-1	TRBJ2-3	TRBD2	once	TGCGCCAGCAGCTTGGTAGCGGGAGGCCCTCGGGATACGCAGTATTTT	CASSLVAGGPRDTQYF
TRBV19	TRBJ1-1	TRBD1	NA	TGTGCCAGTAGTTTGGGACAGAGCTTTGAAGCTTTCTTT	CASSLGQSFEAFF
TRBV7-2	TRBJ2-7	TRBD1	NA	TGTGCCAGCAGCTTGGGGACAGGAGTGTCTCACGAGCAGTACTTC	CASSLGTGVSHEQYF
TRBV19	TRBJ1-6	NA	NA	TGTGCCAGTACTATCGGAGGGCGTTATAATTCACCCCTCCACTTT	CASTIGGRYNSPLHF
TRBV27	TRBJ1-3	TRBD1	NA	TGTGCCAGCAGTCCATGGCCTACAGGGGGCGGAGGAAACACCATATATTTT	CASSPWPTGGGGNTIYF
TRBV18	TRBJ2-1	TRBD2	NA	TGTGCCAGCTCACGACTAGCGGGAGGTGGGGAGCAGTTCTTC	CASSRLAGGGEQFF
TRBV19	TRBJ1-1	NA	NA	TGTGCCAGTAGGGGTTGGACTGAAGCTTTCTTT	CASRGWTEAFF
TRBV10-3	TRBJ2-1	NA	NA	TGTGCCATCATGGGGGGCGGGAGAGTAGGCAATGAGCAGTTCTTC	CAIMGGGRVGNEQFF
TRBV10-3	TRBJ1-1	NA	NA	TGTGCCATCAAAGGGACGGGGAACACTGAAGCTTTCTTT	CAIKGTGNTEAFF
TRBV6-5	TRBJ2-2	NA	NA	TGTGCCAGCAGTCCCCGGACACCCAACACCGGGGAGCTGTTTTTT	CASSPRTPNTGELFF
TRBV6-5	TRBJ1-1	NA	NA	TGTGCCACATGGAGGGTGAACACTGAAGCTTTCTTT	CATWRVNTEAFF
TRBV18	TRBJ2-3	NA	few	TGTGCCAGCTCACCAGCCGGGACTAGCACAGATACGCAGTATTTT	CASSPAGTSTDTQYF
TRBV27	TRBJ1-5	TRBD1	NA	TGTGCCAGCTGGGGGGACAGGGGGTTTCAGCCCCAGCATTTT	CASWGDRGFQPQHF
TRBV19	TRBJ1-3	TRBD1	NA	TGTGCCAGTAGCAGGGGGCCGGGGAGCTCTGGAAACACCATATATTTT	CASSRGPGSSGNTIYF
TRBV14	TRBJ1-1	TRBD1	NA	TGTGCCAGCAGCGACCTAAGGGGGCGGATGAACACTGAAGCTTTCTTT	CASSDLRGRMNTEAFF